The clone carrying this T cell receptor beta chain was observed a few times. TCRdb re-called the RT-PCR reads with MiXCR, one entry per CDR3 protein. This table has fewer than 800,000 distinct CDR3 sequences, approximately 15% appearing once. Germline lookup yields CDR1 DFQATT and CDR2 SNEGSKA (reference sequence). The CDR3 totals 14 residues. V lost 1 base, J lost 1 base, and 11 bases lay in between. Sequenced input: memory CD4+ T cells from blood. The chain employs TRBV20-1 and TRBJ2-7; either TRBD1 or TRBD2 may fit D (5 bases each). The receptor was derived from a female donor in good health, serving as a healthy control. DNA for the CDR3: TGCAGTGCTAGAGTTGGGGGAGAGTCCTACGAGCAGTACTTC. It translates to CSARVGGESYEQYF.